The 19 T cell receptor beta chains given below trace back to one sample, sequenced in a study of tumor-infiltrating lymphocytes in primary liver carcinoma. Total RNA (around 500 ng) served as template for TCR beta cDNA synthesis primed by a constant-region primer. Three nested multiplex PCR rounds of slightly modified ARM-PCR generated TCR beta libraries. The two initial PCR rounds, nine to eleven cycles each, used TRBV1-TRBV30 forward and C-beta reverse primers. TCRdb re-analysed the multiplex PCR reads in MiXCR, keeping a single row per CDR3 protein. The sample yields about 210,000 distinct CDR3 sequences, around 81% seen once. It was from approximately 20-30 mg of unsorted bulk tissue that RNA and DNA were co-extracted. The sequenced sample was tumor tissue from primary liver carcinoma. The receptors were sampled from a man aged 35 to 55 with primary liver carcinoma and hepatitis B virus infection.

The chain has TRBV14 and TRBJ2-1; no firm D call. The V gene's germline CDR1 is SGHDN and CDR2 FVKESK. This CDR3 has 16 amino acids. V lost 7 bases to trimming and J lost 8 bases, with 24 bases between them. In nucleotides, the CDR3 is TGTGCCAGCAATGCCGTAGTGGGATGGGTAAACTATGAGCAGTTCTTC. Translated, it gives CASNAVVGWVNYEQFF.

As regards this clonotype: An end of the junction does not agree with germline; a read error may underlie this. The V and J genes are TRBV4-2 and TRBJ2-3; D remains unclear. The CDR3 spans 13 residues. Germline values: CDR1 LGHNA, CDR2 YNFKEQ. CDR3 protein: CANSQGPTDTHNF. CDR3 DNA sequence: TGTGCCAACAGCCAAGGCCCCACAGATACGCATAATTTT.

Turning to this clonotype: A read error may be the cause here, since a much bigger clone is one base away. This CDR3 reads CASSDSGEAYNEQFF. The CDR3 DNA follows: TGTGCCAGCAGTGACTCGGGGGAGGCCTACAATGAGCAGTTCTTC. V is TRBV6-4 and J is TRBJ2-1; a possible D gene is TRBD2 (6 bases). The CDR3 spans 15 residues. V was trimmed by 0 bases and J by 2 bases, leaving 8 bases between them. The V gene's germline CDR1 is MRHNA and CDR2 SNTAGT.

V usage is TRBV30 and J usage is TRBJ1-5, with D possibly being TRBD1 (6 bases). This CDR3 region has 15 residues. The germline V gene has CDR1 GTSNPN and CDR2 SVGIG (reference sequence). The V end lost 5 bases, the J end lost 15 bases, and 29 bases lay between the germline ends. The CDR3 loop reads CAWALAGGRNQPRHF. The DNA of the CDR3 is TGTGCCTGGGCCCTCGCGGGGGGCCGCAATCAGCCTCGGCATTTT.

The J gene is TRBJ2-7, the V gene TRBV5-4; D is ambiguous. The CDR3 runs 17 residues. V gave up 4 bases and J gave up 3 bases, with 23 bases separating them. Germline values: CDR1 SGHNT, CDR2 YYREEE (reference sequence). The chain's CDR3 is CASSPAIGSGVFYEQYF. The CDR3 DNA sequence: TGTGCCAGCAGCCCCGCCATTGGATCAGGAGTATTCTACGAGCAGTACTTC. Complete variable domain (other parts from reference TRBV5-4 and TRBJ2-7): ETGVTQSPTHLIKTRGQQVTLRCSSQSGHNTVSWYQQALGQGPQFIFQYYREEENGRGNFPPRFSGLQFPNYSSELNVNALELDDSALYLCASSPAIGSGVFYEQYFGPGTRLTVT.

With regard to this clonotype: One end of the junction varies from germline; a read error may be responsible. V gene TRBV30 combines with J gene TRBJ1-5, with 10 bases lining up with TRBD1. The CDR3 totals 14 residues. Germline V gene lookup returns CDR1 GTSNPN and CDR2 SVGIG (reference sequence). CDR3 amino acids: CAWSRTGGNQPQQF. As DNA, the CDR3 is TGTGCCTGGAGTCGGACAGGGGGGAATCAGCCCCAGCAATTT.

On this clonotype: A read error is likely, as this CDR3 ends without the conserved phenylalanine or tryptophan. The CDR3 loop is CASSQNGLANIQYC. In DNA form, the CDR3 reads TGCGCCAGCAGCCAAAATGGCCTGGCGAACATTCAGTACTGC. The V call is TRBV4-3, the J call TRBJ2-4; D is unresolved. Trimming shortened V by 2 bases and J by 7 bases, and 12 bases separated the two germline ends. This CDR3 comprises 14 residues. The germline V gene encodes CDR1 LGHNA and CDR2 YSLEER.

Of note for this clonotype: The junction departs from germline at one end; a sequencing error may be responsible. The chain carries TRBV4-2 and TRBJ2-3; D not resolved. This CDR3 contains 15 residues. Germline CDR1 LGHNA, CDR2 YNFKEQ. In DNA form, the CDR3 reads TGTACCAGCAGCCAAGACGAAGGCGGTGCAGATACGCAGTATTTT. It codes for CTSSQDEGGADTQYF.

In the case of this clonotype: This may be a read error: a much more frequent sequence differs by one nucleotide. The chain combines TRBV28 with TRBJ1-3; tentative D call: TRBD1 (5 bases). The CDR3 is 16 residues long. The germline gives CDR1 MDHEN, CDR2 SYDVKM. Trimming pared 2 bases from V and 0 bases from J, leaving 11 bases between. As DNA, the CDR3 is TGTGCCAGCAGTTTAATGGGGGACCCCTCTGGAAACACCATATATTTT. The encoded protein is CASSLMGDPSGNTIYF.

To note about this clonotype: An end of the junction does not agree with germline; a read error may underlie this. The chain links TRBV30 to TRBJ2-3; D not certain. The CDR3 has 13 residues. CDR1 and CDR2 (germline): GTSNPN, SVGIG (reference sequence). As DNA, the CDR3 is TGTGCCTGGAGTAAAGGGCACCCAGATACGCTGTATTTT. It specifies CAWSKGHPDTLYF.

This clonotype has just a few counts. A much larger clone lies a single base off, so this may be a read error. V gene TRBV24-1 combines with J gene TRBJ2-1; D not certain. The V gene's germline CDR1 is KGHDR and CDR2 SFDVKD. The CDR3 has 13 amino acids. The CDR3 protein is CVTSGQPYNEQFF. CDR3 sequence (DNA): TGTGTCACCAGTGGCCAGCCCTACAATGAGCAGTTCTTC.

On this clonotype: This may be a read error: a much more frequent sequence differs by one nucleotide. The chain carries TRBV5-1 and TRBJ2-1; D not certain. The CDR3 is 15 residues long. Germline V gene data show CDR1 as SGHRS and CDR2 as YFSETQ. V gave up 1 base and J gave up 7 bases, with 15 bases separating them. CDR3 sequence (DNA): TGCGCCAGCAGCTTGAATCCGAAAGTGGGGAATGAGCAGTTCTTC. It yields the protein CASSLNPKVGNEQFF.

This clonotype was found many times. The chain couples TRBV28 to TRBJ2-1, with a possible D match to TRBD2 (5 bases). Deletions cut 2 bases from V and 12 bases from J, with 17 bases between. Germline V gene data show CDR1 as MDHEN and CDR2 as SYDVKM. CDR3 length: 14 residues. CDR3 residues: CASSLPQDGVGQFF. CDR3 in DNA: TGTGCCAGCAGTTTACCCCAGGACGGGGTCGGGCAGTTCTTC.

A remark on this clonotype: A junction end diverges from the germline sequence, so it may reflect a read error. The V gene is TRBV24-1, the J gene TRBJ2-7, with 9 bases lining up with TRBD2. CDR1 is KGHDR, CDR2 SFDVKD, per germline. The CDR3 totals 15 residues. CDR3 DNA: TGTGCCGCCAGTGACTCAATTAGCGGGAGCTACGAGCAGTACTTC. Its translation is CAASDSISGSYEQYF.

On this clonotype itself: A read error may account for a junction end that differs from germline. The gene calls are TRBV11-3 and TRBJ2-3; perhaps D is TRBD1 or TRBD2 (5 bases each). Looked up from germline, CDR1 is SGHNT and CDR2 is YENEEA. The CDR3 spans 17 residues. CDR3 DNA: TGTGCCAGCAGCCCCGGGACCTTGGGAAGGGGCACAGATACGCAGTATTTC. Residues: CASSPGTLGRGTDTQYF.

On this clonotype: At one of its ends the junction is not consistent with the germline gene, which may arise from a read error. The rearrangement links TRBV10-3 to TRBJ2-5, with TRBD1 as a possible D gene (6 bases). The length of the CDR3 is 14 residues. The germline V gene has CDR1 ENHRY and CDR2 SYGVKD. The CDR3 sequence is CAISETGLGETQYF. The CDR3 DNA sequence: TGTGCCATCAGTGAGACAGGGTTGGGAGAGACTCAGTACTTC.

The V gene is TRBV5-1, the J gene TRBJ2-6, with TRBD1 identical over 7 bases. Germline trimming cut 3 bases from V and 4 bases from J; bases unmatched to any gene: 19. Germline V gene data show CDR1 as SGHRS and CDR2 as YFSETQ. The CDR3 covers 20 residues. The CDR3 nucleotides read TGCGCCAGCAGCTCCCCTAAAAGGGGACAGTCCATTCCGGGGGCCAACGTCCTGACTTTC. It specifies CASSSPKRGQSIPGANVLTF.

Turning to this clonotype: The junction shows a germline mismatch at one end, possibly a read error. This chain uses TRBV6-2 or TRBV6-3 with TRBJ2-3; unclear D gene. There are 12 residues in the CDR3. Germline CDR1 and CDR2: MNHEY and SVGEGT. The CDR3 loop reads CTSSPNVLTQYF. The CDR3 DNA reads TGTACCAGTAGTCCCAATGTCTTAACGCAGTATTTT.

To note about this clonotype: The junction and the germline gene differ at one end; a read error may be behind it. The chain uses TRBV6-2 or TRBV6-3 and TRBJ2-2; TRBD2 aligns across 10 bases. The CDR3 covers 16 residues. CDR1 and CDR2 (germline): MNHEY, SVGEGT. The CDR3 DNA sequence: TGTGCCAGCACTCCTAGCGGGAGTCGGAACGCCGGGGAGCTGTTTTTT. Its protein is CASTPSGSRNAGELFF.